The text below deals with one T cell receptor beta chain. The sample belongs to a study of blood T cell repertoires in COVID-19. As for the study in general: There were acute and convalescent COVID-19 samples, and they came from the United States, Italy and Spain. PBMCs, B-cell-depleted T cells, or T cells provided the cDNA or gDNA that made up the material.

Recruited during active infection, patients (from Seattle) were subsequently followed longitudinally. Authors' processing steps: Reference gene primer amplification in the assay estimated nucleated cell counts. Libraries were prepared by immunoSEQ multiplex PCR; TCRdb keeps only in-frame clonotypes and omits some of them. V and J calls and clone size come straight from that table; D and trimming were deduced from the DNA. The data show 310,000 or so clones, roughly 86% seen once. The junction had 15 bases not matched to a gene; V was cut back by 4 bases and J by 4 bases. Germline V gives CDR1 GTSNPN, CDR2 SVGIG (reference sequence). The CDR3 contains 18 residues.

The chain is built from TRBV30 and TRBJ2-5; 13 bases fit TRBD2. The specimen sequenced was peripheral blood. This sequence originates from a woman aged 25 to 45 with COVID-19, enrolled during active disease. In DNA, the CDR3 is TGTGCCTGGAAGGGGTTGGGGGGACTAGCGGGATTAGTAGAGACCCAGTACTTC. It codes for CAWKGLGGLAGLVETQYF.